This is a list of T cell receptor beta chains from one sample in a study of shared clonotypes between healthy human individuals. Here immunoSEQ multiplex PCR was the method, and the copy in TCRdb shows in-frame clones only, minus some. The table has about 2.2 million clones, just under 95% seen once. The sample comprised naive CD8+ T cells from PBMCs. Receptors originate from a man between 18 and 29 years old in good health. Some clones in this sample may be carry-over from other donors' samples. CDR3s include the opening cysteine and the closing phenylalanine or tryptophan. The order of the fields is CDR3 DNA, CDR3 protein, D gene, CDR3 length, V gene, clone size, J gene. D genes are given only for firm matches. Clone size is shown for a subset of rows, as once, few, many or a class of expanded clone.

TGTGCCAGTAGTATAGGTTCGGAGGGCTCTGGAAACACCATATATTTT,CASSIGSEGSGNTIYF,-,16,TRBV19,-,TRBJ1-3
TGCGCCAGCAGCTTGGGGGCAGGGTTGAGCCCTGGAAACACCATATATTTT,CASSLGAGLSPGNTIYF,-,17,TRBV5-1,-,TRBJ1-3
TGTGCCAGCAGCCTAGGTAGCTCCTACAATGAGCAGTTCTTC,CASSLGSSYNEQFF,-,14,TRBV7-6,-,TRBJ2-1
TGTGCCAGCAGCTTATCCGGGACCGGCTATGGCTACACCTTC,CASSLSGTGYGYTF,-,14,TRBV7-9,-,TRBJ1-2
TGTGCCAGCAGCGAGGGCGGGACACCCGAAGCCTACGAGCAGTACTTC,CASSEGGTPEAYEQYF,-,16,TRBV9,-,TRBJ2-7
TGTGCCAGTAGGGAAGGATCGGATGAGCAGTTCTTC,CASREGSDEQFF,-,12,TRBV19,-,TRBJ2-1
TGTGCCAGCAGCCCGATAAGGGAGCGTAAAGGAGAAACTGAAGCTTTCTTT,CASSPIRERKGETEAFF,-,17,TRBV7-9,few,TRBJ1-1
TGTGCCAGCAGTCCATCGGGCTACGAGCAGTACTTC,CASSPSGYEQYF,-,12,TRBV27,-,TRBJ2-7
TGTGCCAGCAGCGAGACTAGCGGAAAAAACATTCAGTACTTC,CASSETSGKNIQYF,TRBD2,14,TRBV9,-,TRBJ2-4
TGTGCCAGCAGTGAAAGCATGTACGGCAATCAGCCCCAGCATTTT,CASSESMYGNQPQHF,-,15,TRBV6-1,-,TRBJ1-5